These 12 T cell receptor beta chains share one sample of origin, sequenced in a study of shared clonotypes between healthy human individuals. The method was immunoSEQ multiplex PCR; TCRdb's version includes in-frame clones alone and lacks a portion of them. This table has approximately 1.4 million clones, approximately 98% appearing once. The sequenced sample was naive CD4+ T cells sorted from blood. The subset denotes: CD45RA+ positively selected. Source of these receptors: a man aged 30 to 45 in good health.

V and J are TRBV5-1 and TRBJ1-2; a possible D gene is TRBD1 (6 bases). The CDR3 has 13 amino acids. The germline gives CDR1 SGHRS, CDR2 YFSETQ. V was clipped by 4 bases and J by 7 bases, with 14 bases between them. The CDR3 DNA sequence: TGCGCCAGCAGCCCAAACAGGGCGCGTGGCTACACCTTC. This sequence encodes CASSPNRARGYTF.

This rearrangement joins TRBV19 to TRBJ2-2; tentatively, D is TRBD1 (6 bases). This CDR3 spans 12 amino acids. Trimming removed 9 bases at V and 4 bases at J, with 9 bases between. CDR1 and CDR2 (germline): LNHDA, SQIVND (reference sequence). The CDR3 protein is CASVRGTGELFF. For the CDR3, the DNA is TGTGCCAGCGTCAGGGGCACCGGGGAGCTGTTTTTT.

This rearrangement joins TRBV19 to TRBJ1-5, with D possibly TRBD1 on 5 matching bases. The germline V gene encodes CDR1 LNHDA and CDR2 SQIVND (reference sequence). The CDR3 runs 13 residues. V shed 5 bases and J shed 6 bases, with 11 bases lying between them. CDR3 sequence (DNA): TGTGCCAGTAGTGCAGGGTTGGGTCAGCCCCAGCATTTT. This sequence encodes CASSAGLGQPQHF. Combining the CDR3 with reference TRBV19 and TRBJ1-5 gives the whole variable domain DGGITQSPKYLFRKEGQNVTLSCEQNLNHDAMYWYRQDPGQGLRLIYYSQIVNDFQKGDIAEGYSVSREKKESFPLTVTSAQKNPTAFYLCASSAGLGQPQHFGDGTRLSIL.

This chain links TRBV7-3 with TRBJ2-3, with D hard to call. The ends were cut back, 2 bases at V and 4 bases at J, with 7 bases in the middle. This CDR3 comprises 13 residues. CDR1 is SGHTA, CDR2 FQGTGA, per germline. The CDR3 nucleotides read TGTGCCAGCAGCTTAGGAAAACCAGATACGCAGTATTTT. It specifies CASSLGKPDTQYF. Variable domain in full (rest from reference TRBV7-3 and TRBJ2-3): GAGVSQTPSNKVTEKGKYVELRCDPISGHTALYWYRQSLGQGPEFLIYFQGTGAADDSGLPNDRFFAVRPEGSVSTLKIQRTERGDSAVYLCASSLGKPDTQYFGPGTRLTVL.

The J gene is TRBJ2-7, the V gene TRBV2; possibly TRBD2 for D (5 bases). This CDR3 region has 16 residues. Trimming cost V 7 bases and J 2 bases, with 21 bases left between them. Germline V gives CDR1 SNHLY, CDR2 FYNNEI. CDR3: CASTRRRSSPTYEQYF. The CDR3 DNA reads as TGTGCCAGCACCCGGAGGCGCAGCTCCCCCACCTACGAGCAGTACTTC.

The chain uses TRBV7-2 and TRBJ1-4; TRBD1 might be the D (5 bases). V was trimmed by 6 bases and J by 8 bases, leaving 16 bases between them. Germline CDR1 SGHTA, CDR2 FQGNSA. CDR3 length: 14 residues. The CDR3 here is CASRRSRGDEKLFF. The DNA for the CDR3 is TGTGCCAGCAGGCGGTCGCGGGGGGACGAAAAACTGTTTTTT.

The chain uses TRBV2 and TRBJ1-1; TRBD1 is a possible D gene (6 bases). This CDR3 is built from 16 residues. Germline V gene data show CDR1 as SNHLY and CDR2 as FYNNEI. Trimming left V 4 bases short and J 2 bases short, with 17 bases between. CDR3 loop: CASSAENGTPNTEAFF. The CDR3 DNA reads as TGTGCCAGCAGTGCAGAAAATGGGACACCCAACACTGAAGCTTTCTTT.

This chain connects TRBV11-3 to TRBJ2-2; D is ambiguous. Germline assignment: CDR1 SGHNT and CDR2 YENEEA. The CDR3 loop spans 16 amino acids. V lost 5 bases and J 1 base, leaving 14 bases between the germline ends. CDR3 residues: CASSPRPLMNTGELFF. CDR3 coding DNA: TGTGCCAGCAGCCCAAGGCCCCTGATGAACACCGGGGAGCTGTTTTTT. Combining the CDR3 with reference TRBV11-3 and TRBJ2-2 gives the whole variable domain EAGVVQSPRYKIIEKKQPVAFWCNPISGHNTLYWYLQNLGQGPELLIRYENEEAVDDSQLPKDRFSAERLKGVDSTLKIQPAELGDSAVYLCASSPRPLMNTGELFFGEGSRLTVL.

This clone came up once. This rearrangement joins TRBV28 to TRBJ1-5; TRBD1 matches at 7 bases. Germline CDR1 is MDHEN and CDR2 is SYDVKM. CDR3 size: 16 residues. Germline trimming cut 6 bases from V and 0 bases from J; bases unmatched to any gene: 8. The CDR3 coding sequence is TGTGCCAGCAGCCCCCACCAGGGGGATAGCAATCAGCCCCAGCATTTT. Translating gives CASSPHQGDSNQPQHF.

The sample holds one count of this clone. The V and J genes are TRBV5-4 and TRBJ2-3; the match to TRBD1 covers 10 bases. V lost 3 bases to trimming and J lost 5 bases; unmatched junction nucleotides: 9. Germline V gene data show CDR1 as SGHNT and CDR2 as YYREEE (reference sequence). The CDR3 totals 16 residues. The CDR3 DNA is TGTGCCAGCAGCTCCGGCCGGGACAGGGGAGGAGATACGCAGTATTTT. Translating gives CASSSGRDRGGDTQYF.

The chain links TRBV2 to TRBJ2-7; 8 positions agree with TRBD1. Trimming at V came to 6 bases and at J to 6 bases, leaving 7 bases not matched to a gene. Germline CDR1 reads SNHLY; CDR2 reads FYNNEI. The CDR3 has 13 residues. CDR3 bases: TGTGCCAGCAGCTACGAGACAGGGGTCGAGCAGTACTTC. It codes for CASSYETGVEQYF.

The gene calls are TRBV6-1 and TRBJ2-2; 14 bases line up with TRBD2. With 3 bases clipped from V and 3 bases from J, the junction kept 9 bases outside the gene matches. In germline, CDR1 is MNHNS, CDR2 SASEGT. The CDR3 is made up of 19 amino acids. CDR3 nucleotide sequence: TGTGCCAGCAGTGACCTGACTAGCGGGAGGGGGCGGTACACCGGGGAGCTGTTTTTT. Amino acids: CASSDLTSGRGRYTGELFF.